Listed below are T cell receptor beta chains from one sample, sequenced in a study of response to subunit inactivated influenza vaccine. TCRdb re-called the RT-PCR reads through MiXCR, storing one row per CDR3 protein. The sample consists of about 700,000 distinct CDR3 sequences, approximately 14% of them appearing once. The source was PBMCs from blood, collected 14 days before vaccination. The receptors derive from a man aged 45 to 65 who received an inactivated influenza vaccine. The CDR3 runs from the conserved cysteine through the conserved F or W. The order of the fields is D gene, V gene, J gene, clone size, CDR3 DNA, CDR3 protein. D genes are given only for firm matches. Not all rows give a size; the values are once, few, many and, for expanded clones, a class.

D gene: .
V gene: TRBV2
J gene: TRBJ1-1
clone size: few
CDR3 DNA: TGTGCCACCTCGTACAGTAGCAACACTGAAGCTTTCTTT
CDR3 protein: CATSYSSNTEAFF

D gene: .
V gene: TRBV7-8
J gene: TRBJ1-1
clone size: .
CDR3 DNA: TGTGCCAGCAGCTTGGGAAATGTTCGGTTGAACACTGAAGCTTTCTTT
CDR3 protein: CASSLGNVRLNTEAFF

D gene: .
V gene: TRBV7-2
J gene: TRBJ2-1
clone size: few
CDR3 DNA: TGTGCCAGCAGCACATTCCGGGGCGGGGAGCAGTTCTTC
CDR3 protein: CASSTFRGGEQFF

D gene: .
V gene: TRBV20-1
J gene: TRBJ2-1
clone size: few
CDR3 DNA: TGCAGTGCTAGGGACCGCAACTCCTACAATGAGCAGTTCTTC
CDR3 protein: CSARDRNSYNEQFF

D gene: TRBD2
V gene: TRBV20-1
J gene: TRBJ2-1
clone size: .
CDR3 DNA: TGCAGTGCTAGAGATCCCGGACTAGCTTTACACAATGAGCAGTTCTTC
CDR3 protein: CSARDPGLALHNEQFF

D gene: .
V gene: TRBV28
J gene: TRBJ2-2
clone size: .
CDR3 DNA: TGTGCCAGCAGGCAGGGATACGGGGAGCTGTTTTTT
CDR3 protein: CASRQGYGELFF

D gene: TRBD1
V gene: TRBV20-1
J gene: TRBJ1-5
clone size: many
CDR3 DNA: TGCAGTGCTAGACCCACAGGGGAGCAGCCCCAGCATTTT
CDR3 protein: CSARPTGEQPQHF

D gene: .
V gene: TRBV5-5
J gene: TRBJ1-1
clone size: few
CDR3 DNA: TGTGCCAGCAGCTTTGTTTCTAACACTGAAGCTTTCTTT
CDR3 protein: CASSFVSNTEAFF

D gene: TRBD2
V gene: TRBV20-1
J gene: TRBJ2-1
clone size: .
CDR3 DNA: TGCAGTGCTAGTATTGGCGGCGGGGGCTCCTACAATGAGCAGTTCTTC
CDR3 protein: CSASIGGGGSYNEQFF

D gene: TRBD2
V gene: TRBV7-9
J gene: TRBJ2-1
clone size: .
CDR3 DNA: TGTGCCAGCAGCATTGGGACTAGCGGGGGTGGAGAGCAGTTCTTC
CDR3 protein: CASSIGTSGGGEQFF

D gene: .
V gene: TRBV28
J gene: TRBJ2-7
clone size: .
CDR3 DNA: TGTGCCAGCAGCCCTGGGGGGGGCTCTCTGAGCTACGAGCAGTACTTC
CDR3 protein: CASSPGGGSLSYEQYF

D gene: .
V gene: TRBV19
J gene: TRBJ2-1
clone size: many
CDR3 DNA: TGTGCCAGTAGTATTGCAGCCCTCTCCTACAATGAGCAGTTCTTC
CDR3 protein: CASSIAALSYNEQFF

D gene: .
V gene: TRBV12-3/TRBV12-4
J gene: TRBJ2-2
clone size: .
CDR3 DNA: TGTGCCAGCAGTTTCGAAACAGGTCGGACCGGGGAGCTGTTTTTT
CDR3 protein: CASSFETGRTGELFF

D gene: .
V gene: TRBV5-1
J gene: TRBJ1-2
clone size: many
CDR3 DNA: TGCGCCAGCAGCTTAGGGCCCTGGACAGATTTTTATGGCTACACCTTC
CDR3 protein: CASSLGPWTDFYGYTF

D gene: TRBD1
V gene: TRBV5-4
J gene: TRBJ2-7
clone size: .
CDR3 DNA: TGTGCCAGCAGCCGCCGGGACAGGGGGACCTACGAGCAGTACTTC
CDR3 protein: CASSRRDRGTYEQYF

D gene: .
V gene: TRBV10-3
J gene: TRBJ2-5
clone size: few
CDR3 DNA: TGTGCCATCAGTGGTCCGGAAGAGACCCAGTACTTC
CDR3 protein: CAISGPEETQYF

D gene: .
V gene: TRBV5-1
J gene: TRBJ1-1
clone size: .
CDR3 DNA: TGCGCCAGCAGCTTTACCCCTGAAGCTTTCTTT
CDR3 protein: CASSFTPEAFF

D gene: .
V gene: TRBV5-1
J gene: TRBJ1-1
clone size: .
CDR3 DNA: TGCGCCAGCAGCTTGTTGGTCGGGACATCAACGGGCACTGAAGCTTTCTTT
CDR3 protein: CASSLLVGTSTGTEAFF

D gene: .
V gene: TRBV11-2
J gene: TRBJ1-3
clone size: .
CDR3 DNA: TGTGCCACCCGGCGTTTCGGAAACACCATATATTTT
CDR3 protein: CATRRFGNTIYF

D gene: TRBD2
V gene: TRBV9
J gene: TRBJ2-5
clone size: .
CDR3 DNA: TGTGCCAGCAGCGTAGGGGCTAGCGGACAAGAGACCCAGTACTTC
CDR3 protein: CASSVGASGQETQYF

D gene: TRBD2
V gene: TRBV7-3
J gene: TRBJ2-7
clone size: few
CDR3 DNA: TGTGCCAGCAGCTTAACGGGACTAGCGGGAGGATCCTACGAGCAGTACTTC
CDR3 protein: CASSLTGLAGGSYEQYF

D gene: .
V gene: TRBV3-1
J gene: TRBJ2-7
clone size: few
CDR3 DNA: TGTGCCAGCAGCCACGTTACAACAGGGATATGGAGCTACGAGCAGTACTTC
CDR3 protein: CASSHVTTGIWSYEQYF

D gene: TRBD2
V gene: TRBV28
J gene: TRBJ2-5
clone size: few
CDR3 DNA: TGTGCCAGCTGTCCTCCTAGCGGGGGGGACCAAGAGACCCAGTACTTC
CDR3 protein: CASCPPSGGDQETQYF

D gene: TRBD2
V gene: TRBV5-1
J gene: TRBJ2-7
clone size: .
CDR3 DNA: TGCGCCAGCAGCTTGGCCCTTCTAGCGGGAGTTGAGCAGTACTTC
CDR3 protein: CASSLALLAGVEQYF

D gene: TRBD1
V gene: TRBV4-1
J gene: TRBJ2-7
clone size: few
CDR3 DNA: TGCGCCAGCAGCCAAGCTGGGGACAGGGGTAGCTACGAGCAGTACTTC
CDR3 protein: CASSQAGDRGSYEQYF

D gene: TRBD1
V gene: TRBV6-4
J gene: TRBJ1-1
clone size: few
CDR3 DNA: TGTGCCAGCAGTCGGGACAGGGGGCCGAACACTGAAGCTTTCTTT
CDR3 protein: CASSRDRGPNTEAFF

D gene: TRBD1
V gene: TRBV9
J gene: TRBJ1-5
clone size: many
CDR3 DNA: TGTGCCAGCAGCACACAGGGGGGGTCTCAGCCCCAGCATTTT
CDR3 protein: CASSTQGGSQPQHF

D gene: TRBD1
V gene: TRBV29-1
J gene: TRBJ2-1
clone size: few
CDR3 DNA: TGCAGCGGTGGACAGGCCAATGAGCAGTTCTTC
CDR3 protein: CSGGQANEQFF

D gene: .
V gene: TRBV18
J gene: TRBJ1-1
clone size: .
CDR3 DNA: TGTGCCAGCTCACCACTTTCCGGGGCCCCTGAAGCTTTCTTT
CDR3 protein: CASSPLSGAPEAFF

D gene: .
V gene: TRBV4-3
J gene: TRBJ2-6
clone size: .
CDR3 DNA: TGCGCCAGCAGCCAGAGGATCTCTGGGGCCAACGTCCTGACTTTC
CDR3 protein: CASSQRISGANVLTF

D gene: .
V gene: TRBV6-2/TRBV6-3
J gene: TRBJ2-1
clone size: many
CDR3 DNA: TGTGCCAGCAGCCGTCCCGGCCACCTTGTTGAGCAGTTCTTC
CDR3 protein: CASSRPGHLVEQFF

D gene: .
V gene: TRBV14
J gene: TRBJ2-2
clone size: few
CDR3 DNA: TGTGCCAGCAGCCAAGTAAGGGTTGGAGACGCGAACACCGGGGAGCTGTTTTTT
CDR3 protein: CASSQVRVGDANTGELFF

D gene: TRBD2
V gene: TRBV20-1
J gene: TRBJ2-7
clone size: few
CDR3 DNA: TGCAGTGCTATAAGACTAGCGGGAGCCAACTACGAGCAGTACTTC
CDR3 protein: CSAIRLAGANYEQYF

D gene: .
V gene: TRBV4-3
J gene: TRBJ2-7
clone size: few
CDR3 DNA: TGCGCCAGCAGCCAAGGGAGGGACAGCTCCTACGAGCAGTACTTC
CDR3 protein: CASSQGRDSSYEQYF

D gene: .
V gene: TRBV13
J gene: TRBJ2-3
clone size: .
CDR3 DNA: TGTGCCAGCAGCTCGCGGGACGGGACCTTAGATACGCAGTATTTT
CDR3 protein: CASSSRDGTLDTQYF

D gene: .
V gene: TRBV4-1
J gene: TRBJ2-3
clone size: few
CDR3 DNA: TGCGCCAGCAGCGTTTCGGACAGCCGCACAGATACGCAGTATTTT
CDR3 protein: CASSVSDSRTDTQYF

D gene: TRBD2
V gene: TRBV20-1
J gene: TRBJ2-3
clone size: few
CDR3 DNA: TGCAGTGCCAAGATATTAGCGGGAGGGCCCGGTACGCAGTATTTT
CDR3 protein: CSAKILAGGPGTQYF

D gene: TRBD2
V gene: TRBV2
J gene: TRBJ2-1
clone size: many
CDR3 DNA: TGTGCCAGCCGAACTAGCGGGGGATCCTACAATGAGCAGTTCTTC
CDR3 protein: CASRTSGGSYNEQFF

D gene: TRBD2
V gene: TRBV20-1
J gene: TRBJ2-7
clone size: .
CDR3 DNA: TGCAGTGCTATAAGCGGGAACTACGAGCAGTACTTC
CDR3 protein: CSAISGNYEQYF

D gene: .
V gene: TRBV27
J gene: TRBJ1-1
clone size: .
CDR3 DNA: TGTGCCAGCAGGCCGGGACTCTTGAACACTGAAGCTTTCTTT
CDR3 protein: CASRPGLLNTEAFF

D gene: .
V gene: TRBV2
J gene: TRBJ2-1
clone size: .
CDR3 DNA: TGTGCCAGCAGTGAAGATCCCACCGGGGAGCAGTTCTTC
CDR3 protein: CASSEDPTGEQFF

D gene: .
V gene: TRBV18
J gene: TRBJ2-2
clone size: few
CDR3 DNA: TGTGCCAGCTCACTAGGACTAAGCACCGGGGAGCTGTTTTTT
CDR3 protein: CASSLGLSTGELFF

D gene: .
V gene: TRBV7-8
J gene: TRBJ2-7
clone size: many
CDR3 DNA: TGTGCCAGCAGCGGGGTGCAGGGTGGCGAGCAGTACTTC
CDR3 protein: CASSGVQGGEQYF

D gene: .
V gene: TRBV7-9
J gene: TRBJ2-1
clone size: few
CDR3 DNA: TGTGCCAGCAGCTTTGAGACTAGTCCGGAGCAGTTCTTC
CDR3 protein: CASSFETSPEQFF

D gene: .
V gene: TRBV7-9
J gene: TRBJ2-1
clone size: many
CDR3 DNA: TGTGCCAGCAGCTTAGTGAACTCCTACAATGAGCAGTTCTTC
CDR3 protein: CASSLVNSYNEQFF

D gene: TRBD2
V gene: TRBV7-9
J gene: TRBJ2-3
clone size: .
CDR3 DNA: TGTGCCAGCAGCCAGCCGAGGCTAGCGGGGGGAGATACGCAGTATTTT
CDR3 protein: CASSQPRLAGGDTQYF

D gene: .
V gene: TRBV2
J gene: TRBJ2-1
clone size: few
CDR3 DNA: TGTGCCAGCAGTGAACCCCGGGACTTCAATTACAATGAGCAGTTCTTC
CDR3 protein: CASSEPRDFNYNEQFF

D gene: TRBD2
V gene: TRBV7-8
J gene: TRBJ2-1
clone size: .
CDR3 DNA: TGTGCCAGCAGCTTGGCGGGAGTGAAGTTCTTC
CDR3 protein: CASSLAGVKFF

D gene: .
V gene: TRBV18
J gene: TRBJ2-1
clone size: .
CDR3 DNA: TGTGCCAGCTCACCTACCCGACAGGGAGGTGAGCAGTTCTTC
CDR3 protein: CASSPTRQGGEQFF

D gene: .
V gene: TRBV24-1
J gene: TRBJ2-2
clone size: .
CDR3 DNA: TGTGCCACCAGTGATTTCTCCGGAACCGGGGAGCTGTTTTTT
CDR3 protein: CATSDFSGTGELFF

D gene: TRBD2
V gene: TRBV30
J gene: TRBJ2-7
clone size: few
CDR3 DNA: TGTGCCTGGAGGGTAGCGGGAGGCTCCTACGAGCAGTACTTC
CDR3 protein: CAWRVAGGSYEQYF

D gene: TRBD1
V gene: TRBV5-4
J gene: TRBJ2-3
clone size: .
CDR3 DNA: TGTGCCAGCAGCTTGGTGGGACAGGGGGTGAATACGCAGTATTTT
CDR3 protein: CASSLVGQGVNTQYF

D gene: TRBD2
V gene: TRBV27
J gene: TRBJ2-7
clone size: few
CDR3 DNA: TGTGCCAGCAGTTTCATCCGGCTAGCGGGAGTTGGCGAGCAGTACTTC
CDR3 protein: CASSFIRLAGVGEQYF

D gene: TRBD1
V gene: TRBV5-5
J gene: TRBJ1-2
clone size: few
CDR3 DNA: TGTGCCAGCAGGATGACCCAGGGGGAGAACTATGGCTACACCTTC
CDR3 protein: CASRMTQGENYGYTF